One and the same sample provided the 16 T cell receptor beta chains below, sequenced in a study of blood T cell repertoires in COVID-19. The repertoire was sequenced with immunoSEQ multiplex PCR; TCRdb's copy has only in-frame clones and lacks some. The table lists 200,000 to 300,000 clones, around 88% of them singletons. What was sequenced was peripheral blood. The receptors stem from a woman of 80 years or more with COVID-19, enrolled during active disease.

The J gene is TRBJ1-4, the V gene TRBV7-9, with TRBD1 as a possible D gene (5 bases). The V gene's germline CDR1 is SEHNR and CDR2 FQNEAQ (reference sequence). V lost 5 bases and J lost 0, with 10 bases in between. The CDR3 length is 15 residues. The CDR3 nucleotides are TGTGCCAGCAGCCGGGACTCCCCAACTAATGAAAAACTGTTTTTT. It translates to CASSRDSPTNEKLFF.

The chain combines TRBV11-2 with TRBJ1-2, with D unclear. The germline gives CDR1 SGHAT, CDR2 FQNNGV. Trimming shortened V by 4 bases and J by 1 base, and 13 bases separated the two germline ends. CDR3 size: 15 residues. CDR3 region: CASSSSGRINYGYTF. The CDR3 nucleotides read TGTGCCAGCAGCTCTTCGGGTCGGATTAACTATGGCTACACCTTC.

This clone is a singleton in its sample. The rearrangement joins TRBV7-8 to TRBJ1-5; the D gene is possibly TRBD1 (6 bases). The CDR3 has 16 residues. V was shortened by 7 bases and J by 0 bases, with 16 bases between the two germline ends. From germline, CDR1 is SGHVS and CDR2 FQNEAQ. This CDR3 reads CASTPTNRDSNQPQHF. The CDR3 DNA is TGTGCCAGCACACCCACAAACAGGGATAGCAATCAGCCCCAGCATTTT.

This rearrangement joins TRBV12-3 or TRBV12-4 to TRBJ1-2; 7 nucleotides match TRBD1. CDR3 length: 13 residues. The trim removed 7 bases at V and 4 bases at J, leaving 6 bases unmatched. The CDR3 nucleotides read TGTGCCAGCACCCAGGGGGGAGGCTATGGCTACACCTTC. Protein: CASTQGGGYGYTF.

V usage is TRBV7-8 and J usage is TRBJ1-5; D gene unclear. Trimming stripped 5 bases from V and 4 bases from J, with 15 bases between. Germline CDR1 and CDR2: SGHVS and FQNEAQ. The CDR3 runs to 15 residues. Here the CDR3 reads CASSAGLPNNQPQHF. The CDR3 bases are TGTGCCAGCAGCGCAGGTTTGCCTAATAATCAGCCCCAGCATTTT. Filled out from reference TRBV7-8 and TRBJ1-5, the complete variable domain reads GAGVSQSPRYKVAKRGQDVALRCDPISGHVSLFWYQQALGQGPEFLTYFQNEAQLDKSGLPSDRFFAERPEGSVSTLKIQRTQQEDSAVYLCASSAGLPNNQPQHFGDGTRLSIL.

The V call is TRBV19, the J call TRBJ2-1; 8 bases are a match to TRBD1. V lost 0 bases to trimming and J lost 10 bases; unmatched junction nucleotides: 8. In germline, CDR1 is LNHDA, CDR2 SQIVND (reference sequence). This CDR3 comprises 15 residues. CDR3 sequence: CASSIEQGVRGEQFF. In nucleotides, the CDR3 is TGTGCCAGTAGTATAGAACAGGGGGTCCGAGGGGAGCAGTTCTTC. The whole variable domain, remainder taken from reference TRBV19 and TRBJ2-1, is DGGITQSPKYLFRKEGQNVTLSCEQNLNHDAMYWYRQDPGQGLRLIYYSQIVNDFQKGDIAEGYSVSREKKESFPLTVTSAQKNPTAFYLCASSIEQGVRGEQFFGPGTRLTVL.

This rearrangement joins TRBV19 to TRBJ1-5; D unresolved. CDR1 and CDR2 from the germline V gene are LNHDA and SQIVND (reference sequence). This CDR3 contains 15 residues. The V end lost 0 bases, the J end lost 3 bases, and 9 bases lay between the germline ends. The CDR3, as DNA: TGTGCCAGTAGTATAGACCGGGGATACAATCAGCCCCAGCATTTT. Its protein is CASSIDRGYNQPQHF.

J is TRBJ1-1 and V is TRBV6-5, with D possibly matching TRBD1 (5 bases). Trimming pared 6 bases from V and 4 bases from J, leaving 15 bases between. Germline V gene data show CDR1 as MNHEY and CDR2 as SVGAGI. The CDR3 loop spans 14 amino acids. The CDR3 DNA is TGTGCCAGCAGCGACAGACAAGCCCGCACTGAAGCTTTCTTT. Protein product: CASSDRQARTEAFF.

The chain uses TRBV7-3 and TRBJ2-7; TRBD1 is a possible D gene (5 bases). The CDR3 is 13 residues long. Germline V lookup: CDR1 SGHTA, CDR2 FQGTGA. V lost 5 bases, J lost 3 bases, and 11 bases lay in between. In DNA, the CDR3 is TGTGCCAGCAGCACCGGACAAAACTACGAGCAGTACTTC. This sequence encodes CASSTGQNYEQYF.

This clone came up a few times. V usage is TRBV18 and J usage is TRBJ2-7; D is undetermined. This CDR3 has 14 amino acids. The V end lost 4 bases, the J end lost 4 bases, and 14 bases lay between the germline ends. Germline CDR1 KGHSH, CDR2 LQKENI. The CDR3 reads CASSRGSIVYEQYV. The CDR3 nucleotides are TGTGCCAGCTCACGAGGCTCAATAGTGTACGAGCAGTACGTC.

J is TRBJ1-1 and V is TRBV6-5; TRBD1 is a possible D gene (6 bases). The CDR3 loop spans 13 amino acids. V was pared by 7 bases and J by 4 bases, with 13 bases between. Germline V lookup: CDR1 MNHEY, CDR2 SVGAGI. CDR3 in DNA: TGTGCCAGCAAGGTATCAGGGGCCACTGAAGCTTTCTTT. Its protein is CASKVSGATEAFF.

This clone has more than one count but fewer than ten. The rearrangement uses TRBV11-2 and TRBJ1-5, with D perhaps TRBD1 (5 bases). This CDR3 is built from 15 residues. CDR1 is SGHAT and CDR2 is FQNNGV in the germline V gene. Trimming took off 2 bases at V and 2 bases at J, with 10 bases between the two ends. The CDR3 spells CASSLQRGGNQPQHF. CDR3 coding DNA: TGTGCCAGCAGCTTACAAAGGGGTGGCAATCAGCCCCAGCATTTT.

As regards this clone: This sample also contains other DNA sequences that code for the same CDR3. This chain uses TRBV6-6 with TRBJ2-3; D might be TRBD1 (5 bases). The germline V and J ends were trimmed by 2 bases and 0 bases, with 9 bases remaining between them. The CDR3 has 15 residues. The germline V gene encodes CDR1 MNHNY and CDR2 SVGAGI (reference sequence). Here the CDR3 reads CASSYQGRSTDTQYF. For the CDR3, the DNA is TGTGCCAGCAGTTACCAGGGTAGGAGCACAGATACGCAGTATTTT.

This chain connects TRBV6-6 to TRBJ2-3, with a weak D call TRBD2 (6 bases). This CDR3 spans 15 amino acids. Trimming removed 6 bases from V and 3 bases from J, with 16 bases in between. The germline CDR1 and CDR2 sequences are MNHNY and SVGAGI (reference sequence). CDR3 region: CASSHGRGGTDTQYF. The CDR3 coding sequence is TGTGCCAGCAGCCACGGGCGGGGTGGGACAGATACGCAGTATTTT.

This chain links TRBV19 with TRBJ1-2; D uncertain. The CDR3 is 15 residues long. Germline-derived CDR1 and CDR2 are LNHDA and SQIVND (reference sequence). V gave up 5 bases and J gave up 4 bases, with 17 bases separating them. The CDR3 sequence is CASSSPERGGYGYTF. The CDR3 nucleotides read TGTGCCAGTAGTTCACCGGAGCGGGGAGGCTATGGCTACACCTTC.

The V and J genes are TRBV5-8 and TRBJ2-2, with a weak D call TRBD2 (6 bases). There are 15 residues in the CDR3. V was pared by 7 bases and J by 0 bases, with 13 bases between. The germline gives CDR1 SGHTS, CDR2 YDEGEE. CDR3 residues: CASLGGLANTGELFF. The DNA for the CDR3 is TGTGCCAGCCTCGGGGGACTCGCGAACACCGGGGAGCTGTTTTTT.